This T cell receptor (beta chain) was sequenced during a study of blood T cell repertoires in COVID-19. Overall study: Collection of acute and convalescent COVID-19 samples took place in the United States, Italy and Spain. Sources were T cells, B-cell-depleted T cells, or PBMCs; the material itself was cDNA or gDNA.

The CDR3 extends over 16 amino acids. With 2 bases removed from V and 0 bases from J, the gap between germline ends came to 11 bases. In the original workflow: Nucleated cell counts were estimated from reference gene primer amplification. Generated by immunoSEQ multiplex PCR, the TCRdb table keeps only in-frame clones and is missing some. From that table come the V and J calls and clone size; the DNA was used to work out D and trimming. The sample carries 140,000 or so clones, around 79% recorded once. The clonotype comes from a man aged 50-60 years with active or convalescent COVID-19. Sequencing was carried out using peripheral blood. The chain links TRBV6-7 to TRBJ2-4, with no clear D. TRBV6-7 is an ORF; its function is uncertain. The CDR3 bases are TGTGCCAGCAGTTACGACTCTTCTATAGCCAAAAACATTCAGTACTTC. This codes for CASSYDSSIAKNIQYF.